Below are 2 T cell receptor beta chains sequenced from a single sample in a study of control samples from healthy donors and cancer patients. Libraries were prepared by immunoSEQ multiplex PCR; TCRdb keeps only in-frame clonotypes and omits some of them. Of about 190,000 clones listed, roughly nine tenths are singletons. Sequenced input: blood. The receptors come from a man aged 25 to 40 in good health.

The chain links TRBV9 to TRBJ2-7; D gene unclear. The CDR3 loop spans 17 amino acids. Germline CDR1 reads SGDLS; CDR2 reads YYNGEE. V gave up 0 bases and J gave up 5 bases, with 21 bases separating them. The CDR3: CASSVGAVGTGADEQYF. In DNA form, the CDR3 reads TGTGCCAGCAGCGTAGGGGCCGTCGGCACCGGAGCCGACGAGCAGTACTTC.

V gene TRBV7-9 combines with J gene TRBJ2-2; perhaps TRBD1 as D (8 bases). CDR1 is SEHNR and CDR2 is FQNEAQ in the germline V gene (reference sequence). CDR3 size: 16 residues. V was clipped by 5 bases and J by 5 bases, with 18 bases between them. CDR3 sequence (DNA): TGTGCCAGCAGCAAGGGGGGGACAGGAAAAACCGGGGAGCTGTTTTTT. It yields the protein CASSKGGTGKTGELFF.